This T cell receptor beta chain was documented in a study of blood T cell repertoires in COVID-19. Study at large: Material from acute and convalescent COVID-19 was sourced from the United States, Italy and Spain. The analysed material was cDNA or gDNA that came from T cells, B-cell-depleted T cells, or PBMCs.

This clone was found a few times. Germline CDR1 is SGHTA and CDR2 is FQGNSA. Trimming took 0 bases from V and 7 from J, leaving 10 bases between them. The CDR3 is made up of 14 amino acids. Authors' methods: Estimates of nucleated cell counts were drawn from the amplification of reference gene primers. TCRdb keeps only in-frame clones here, not all; method: immunoSEQ multiplex PCR. The V and J calls and clone size come from that table; D and trimming were worked out from the DNA. The table records around 140,000 clones, almost 90% of them present only once. The chain is built from TRBV7-2 and TRBJ2-1; TRBD2 is a possible D gene (5 bases). This sequence was found in a woman aged 55-70 years with acute or convalescent COVID-19. The sequenced sample was peripheral blood. Written as DNA, the CDR3 is TGTGCCAGCAGCTTAGCAGCTAGCAGGAATGAGCAGTTCTTC. Translating gives CASSLAASRNEQFF.